This T cell receptor (beta chain) was found in a study of shared clonotypes between healthy human individuals. Researchers partitioned CD4+ cells into CD45RA+ naive and CD45RA-negative memory subsets. This clone was counted a single time. As yet, its antigen is unknown. It was around 180 ng DNA, 33,000 or so T cell genomes, that sorted-subset replicate PCRs used. Only in-frame clones appear in the TCRdb table, and some are missing; sequencing was by immunoSEQ multiplex PCR. Seen here are about 680,000 clones, around three quarters observed once, and the top ten hold more than 1.5%. Whole-study results and caveats: A few donors showed sharing of about 5.5% of naive CD4 clonotypes. It was the few donors that limited the genetic and exposure-history diversity represented.

The CDR3 is made up of 16 amino acids. After removal of 4 bases from V and 4 bases from J, the junction contained 2 bases not matched to a gene. CDR1 MGHDK and CDR2 SYGVNS come from the germline V gene. The chain joins TRBV25-1 to TRBJ2-2; TRBD2 matches at 14 bases. The source material was memory CD4+ T cells sorted from blood. Subset of the sample: CD45RA-negative fraction. This receptor was obtained from a woman in her 30s in good health. CDR3 DNA: TGTGCCAGCAGTGTCGGACTAGCGGGAGGCACCGGGGAGCTGTTTTTT. Protein product: CASSVGLAGGTGELFF.